Listed below are T cell receptor beta chains from one sample, sequenced in a study of OX40 agonist ivuxolimab in advanced cancers. Libraries were prepared by immunoSEQ multiplex PCR; TCRdb keeps only in-frame clonotypes and omits some of them. The sample includes fewer than 25,000 clones, 84% of them seen just once. Sequenced here: CD4+ or CD8+ T cells sorted from blood, sampled in a trial of the OX40 agonist ivuxolimab. The receptors here all came from an adult with an advanced solid tumor such as melanoma, head and neck, liver or kidney cancer. Both conserved end residues are part of each CDR3. Fields, in order: clone size, V gene, D gene, J gene, CDR3 protein, CDR3 DNA. D genes are given only for firm matches. Clone size is stated in some rows and not others, as once, few, many or a class when expanded.

-	TRBV21-1	-	TRBJ1-5	CASSKDRTGPSNQPQHF	TGTGCCAGCAGCAAAGATCGGACAGGTCCTAGCAATCAGCCCCAGCATTTT
-	TRBV6-6	-	TRBJ2-5	CASTPTAAETQYF	TGTGCCAGCACCCCTACAGCGGCCGAGACCCAGTACTTC
-	TRBV5-1	TRBD1	TRBJ2-7	CASSPVGTGTYEQYF	TGCGCCAGCAGCCCGGTGGGGACAGGGACCTACGAGCAGTACTTC
few	TRBV7-8	TRBD1	TRBJ1-5	CASSSHPRGQGPNQPQHF	TGTGCCAGCAGCTCCCACCCCCGCGGACAGGGACCGAATCAGCCCCAGCATTTT
once	TRBV11-2	-	TRBJ1-2	CASSLEVTSNYGYTF	TGTGCCAGCAGCTTAGAGGTGACATCTAACTATGGCTACACCTTC
-	TRBV7-9	-	TRBJ2-4	CASSPQTDRGNIQYF	TGTGCCAGCAGCCCCCAGACAGATAGAGGAAACATTCAGTACTTC
-	TRBV19	TRBD1	TRBJ2-7	CASSIKGAYEQYF	TGTGCCAGTAGTATTAAGGGGGCATACGAGCAGTACTTC
-	TRBV30	-	TRBJ2-7	CAWSPLGGGPTYEQYF	TGTGCCTGGAGTCCCTTGGGGGGGGGCCCGACCTACGAGCAGTACTTC
-	TRBV14	TRBD2	TRBJ2-1	CASSDREREKGFARFF	TGTGCCAGCAGCGACCGCGAGCGGGAGAAGGGATTTGCTAGGTTCTTC
-	TRBV5-6	-	TRBJ2-7	CASRAGTMGEQYF	TGTGCCAGCAGAGCCGGGACCATGGGGGAGCAGTACTTC
-	TRBV18	TRBD2	TRBJ2-7	CASSPSGTSGSYEQYF	TGTGCCAGCTCACCTTCCGGGACTAGCGGCTCCTACGAGCAGTACTTC
-	TRBV19	TRBD2	TRBJ2-7	CASSLLAGGNEQYF	TGTGCCAGTAGTCTACTAGCGGGGGGGAACGAGCAGTACTTC
-	TRBV13	TRBD1	TRBJ1-1	CASSYQTGVTEAFF	TGTGCCAGCAGCTACCAGACAGGGGTTACTGAAGCTTTCTTT
-	TRBV9	TRBD2	TRBJ2-3	CASSYGLAGGFTDTQYF	TGTGCCAGCAGCTACGGACTAGCGGGGGGTTTCACAGATACGCAGTATTTT
-	TRBV2	-	TRBJ1-2	CASTIGRVANYGYTF	TGTGCCAGCACGATCGGGAGGGTAGCTAACTATGGCTACACCTTC
-	TRBV6-5	-	TRBJ1-3	CASSYGRGFGGNTIYF	TGTGCCAGCAGTTACGGCAGGGGATTCGGTGGAAACACCATATATTTT
-	TRBV27	-	TRBJ2-7	CASSLSQGGGYEQYF	TGTGCCAGCAGTTTATCGCAGGGCGGAGGATACGAGCAGTACTTC
-	TRBV30	TRBD1	TRBJ1-6	CAWNMDRGYNSPLHF	TGTGCCTGGAATATGGACAGGGGATATAATTCACCCCTCCACTTT
-	TRBV14	-	TRBJ2-7	CASSYRDLSYEQYF	TGTGCCAGCAGCTACCGGGATCTTAGCTACGAGCAGTACTTC
-	TRBV29-1	-	TRBJ2-7	CSVEEGSSYEQYF	TGCAGCGTTGAAGAAGGGAGTTCCTACGAGCAGTACTTC
-	TRBV2	-	TRBJ2-3	CASNDRSTDTQYF	TGTGCCAGCAATGACAGAAGCACAGATACGCAGTATTTT
-	TRBV5-1	-	TRBJ2-7	CASSLAPQGSQYEQYF	TGCGCCAGCAGCTTGGCCCCCCAGGGCTCCCAATACGAGCAGTACTTC
-	TRBV27	-	TRBJ1-6	CASSSPQSSYNSPLHF	TGTGCCAGCAGTTCACCACAGAGCTCCTATAATTCACCCCTCCACTTT
-	TRBV6-1	-	TRBJ2-1	CASTPLRATNEQFF	TGTGCCAGCACTCCACTAAGGGCTACCAATGAGCAGTTCTTC
-	TRBV30	-	TRBJ2-3	CAWAPTGSSTDTQYF	TGTGCCTGGGCTCCGACCGGGTCGAGCACAGATACGCAGTATTTT
once	TRBV18	-	TRBJ2-1	CASSPPILSSYNEQFF	TGTGCCAGCTCACCACCGATCCTGAGCTCCTACAATGAGCAGTTCTTC
-	TRBV7-3	TRBD1	TRBJ1-2	CASSLRGQGGGGYTF	TGTGCCAGCAGCTTAAGGGGACAGGGAGGGGGTGGCTACACCTTC
-	TRBV5-1	-	TRBJ2-7	CASSLAEGLHYEQYF	TGCGCCAGCAGCTTGGCCGAGGGGCTCCACTACGAGCAGTACTTC
-	TRBV28	TRBD1	TRBJ2-7	CASSLGQLLEQYF	TGTGCCAGCAGTTTGGGACAGTTGCTCGAGCAGTACTTC
once	TRBV5-5	-	TRBJ2-3	CASSRQGRGTDTQYF	TGTGCCAGCAGCCGACAGGGGAGGGGGACAGATACGCAGTATTTT
-	TRBV5-4	TRBD1	TRBJ1-1	CASSHEGARTEAFF	TGTGCCAGCAGCCATGAGGGGGCTCGCACTGAAGCTTTCTTT
-	TRBV5-6	-	TRBJ2-7	CASSLDPGNPYEQYF	TGTGCCAGCAGCTTGGATCCAGGAAACCCCTACGAGCAGTACTTC
-	TRBV9	TRBD2	TRBJ2-7	CASSITSGGRGEQYF	TGTGCCAGCAGCATTACTAGCGGAGGACGGGGCGAGCAGTACTTC
-	TRBV27	TRBD2	TRBJ2-5	CASTPTGGRPGETQYF	TGTGCCAGCACCCCTACGGGGGGACGCCCTGGGGAGACCCAGTACTTC
-	TRBV28	-	TRBJ2-1	CASSLFYLKGNEQFF	TGTGCCAGCAGTTTGTTTTATCTTAAGGGGAATGAGCAGTTCTTC
-	TRBV5-1	-	TRBJ2-5	CASSLAIGGDETQYF	TGCGCCAGCAGCTTGGCCATCGGGGGAGACGAGACCCAGTACTTC
-	TRBV27	-	TRBJ1-5	CASSIMGRGGPQPQHF	TGTGCCAGCAGCATTATGGGGAGGGGAGGGCCTCAGCCCCAGCATTTT
-	TRBV19	-	TRBJ1-1	CASSIVHTGRGGDTEAFF	TGTGCCAGTAGTATCGTTCATACAGGGCGCGGAGGGGACACTGAAGCTTTCTTT